This passage covers 18 T cell receptor beta chains from one sample sequenced in a study of tumor-infiltrating lymphocytes in primary liver carcinoma. Making TCR beta cDNA involved 400 to 600 ng total RNA and a constant-region primer. Construction of TCR beta libraries relied on three successive nested multiplex PCR rounds employing slightly modified ARM-PCR. Both of the initial two PCR rounds ran for about 11 cycles and employed TRBV1-TRBV30 forward primers alongside a C-beta reverse primer. TCRdb redid the calling of the multiplex PCR reads with MiXCR, one entry per CDR3 protein. The sample lists about 320,000 distinct CDR3 sequences, about 50% seen once, with over 15% in the top ten. The authors took blood RNA from unsorted whole blood and also extracted germline DNA. Sequencing was performed on peripheral blood. The receptors come from a woman between 25 and 40 years old with primary liver carcinoma and hepatitis B virus infection.

This chain joins TRBV12-5 and TRBJ2-5; D may correspond to TRBD1 or TRBD2 (6 bases each). The CDR3 is made up of 14 amino acids. CDR1 is LGHNT, CDR2 FRNRAP, per germline. Trimming cost V 8 bases and J 4 bases, with 17 bases left between them. This CDR3 reads CASPRGEGGETQYF. The CDR3 coding sequence is TGTGCTAGTCCGAGGGGGGAAGGGGGAGAGACCCAGTACTTC.

This chain joins TRBV4-2 and TRBJ1-6; D call uncertain. This CDR3 has 21 amino acids. V shed 0 bases and J shed 0 bases, with 21 bases lying between them. Germline V gives CDR1 LGHNA, CDR2 YNFKEQ. CDR3 sequence reads: CASSQDTPYRGQNSYNSPLHF. As DNA, the CDR3 is TGTGCCAGCAGCCAAGATACCCCTTACCGTGGTCAGAACTCCTATAATTCACCCCTCCACTTT.

With regard to this clonotype: This likely comes from a read error, as the CDR3 has no conserved phenylalanine or tryptophan at its end. This rearrangement joins TRBV11-3 to TRBJ2-7; D is ambiguous. V was cut by 0 bases and J by 2 bases, with 8 bases left in between. Germline CDR1 reads SGHNT; CDR2 reads YENEEA. This CDR3 is 14 amino acids long. CDR3 sequence: CASSLEDLTYEQYY. The CDR3 nucleotides read TGTGCCAGCAGCTTAGAGGACCTTACCTACGAGCAGTACTAC.

This rearrangement joins TRBV29-1 to TRBJ1-1, with no clear D. The CDR3 sequence is 10 residues long. The V gene lost 7 bases and the J gene lost 12 bases, with 15 bases spanning the gap. Germline CDR1 reads SQVTM; CDR2 reads ANQGSEA. CDR3: CSASEAETFF. The CDR3 DNA is TGCAGCGCTTCGGAAGCAGAAACTTTCTTT.

As regards this clonotype: Just one base apart from a much larger clone, this may be a read error. This chain connects TRBV12-3 or TRBV12-4 to TRBJ2-3, with TRBD2 matching 11 bases. CDR3 length equals 14 residues. CDR3 bases: TGTGCCGGCAGTTTCGGGACTAGCGGAGATACGCAGTATTTT. As protein: CAGSFGTSGDTQYF.

The chain is built from TRBV4-2 and TRBJ1-6, with TRBD1 as a possible D gene (5 bases). Germline V gives CDR1 LGHNA, CDR2 YNFKEQ. This CDR3 has 15 amino acids. Trimming cost V 4 bases and J 9 bases, with 16 bases left between them. The CDR3 sequence: CASSRGDNSSSPLHF. The CDR3 DNA sequence: TGTGCCAGCAGCCGAGGGGATAACTCGAGTTCACCCCTCCACTTT.

This clonotype has at least ten counts. V and J are TRBV11-2 and TRBJ2-2; D might be TRBD1 (5 bases). V was trimmed by 2 bases and J by 0 bases, leaving 10 bases between them. The CDR3 spans 16 residues. Germline CDR1 SGHAT, CDR2 FQNNGV. In DNA, the CDR3 is TGTGCCAGCAGCTTAACCGACAGACCGAACACCGGGGAGCTGTTTTTT. Protein: CASSLTDRPNTGELFF.

At least ten counts were recorded for this clonotype. This rearrangement joins TRBV4-2 to TRBJ2-7; a possible D gene is TRBD2 (5 bases). Between the trimmed V and J ends, which lost 8 bases and 3 bases, there was a span of 17 bases. The CDR3 has 14 residues. CDR1 is LGHNA, CDR2 YNFKEQ, per germline. This chain's CDR3 is CASGRSGLLYEQYF. In DNA, the CDR3 is TGTGCCAGCGGACGGTCCGGACTTCTCTACGAGCAGTACTTC.

The table lists this clonotype with many counts. The chain joins TRBV10-2 to TRBJ2-5; no reliable D call. Per germline, CDR1 WSHSY and CDR2 SAAADI. V gave up 0 bases and J gave up 2 bases, with 7 bases separating them. The length of the CDR3 is 14 residues. The CDR3 protein is CASSESSGQETQYF. The CDR3 nucleotides read TGCGCCAGCAGTGAGTCCTCGGGTCAAGAGACCCAGTACTTC.

With respect to this clonotype: The junction departs from the called germline gene at one end, perhaps through a read error. The chain combines TRBV11-2 with TRBJ2-6; D remains unclear. CDR1 SGHAT and CDR2 FQNNGV come from the germline V gene. The CDR3 loop spans 16 amino acids. CDR3: CASNLDTGTGANVLTF. The CDR3 bases are TGTGCCAGCAACTTAGATACTGGTACTGGGGCCAACGTCCTGACTTTC.

The gene calls are TRBV6-6 and TRBJ2-7; a possible D gene is TRBD2 (6 bases). With 4 bases removed from V and 6 bases from J, the gap between germline ends came to 19 bases. This CDR3 region has 15 residues. Looked up from germline, CDR1 is MNHNY and CDR2 is SVGAGI (reference sequence). The CDR3 reads CASSLEGTPRAEQYF. CDR3 sequence (DNA): TGTGCCAGCAGTTTGGAGGGTACCCCCCGAGCCGAGCAGTACTTC.

This clonotype was picked up many times. The chain links TRBV6-1 to TRBJ2-5; unclear D gene. Trimming removed 2 bases at V and 6 bases at J, with 7 bases between. CDR3 length equals 12 residues. Per the germline V gene, CDR1 is MNHNS and CDR2 is SASEGT. The CDR3 DNA sequence: TGTGCCAGCAGTGAATTGGCAAAGACCCAGTACTTC. Its protein product is CASSELAKTQYF.

About this clonotype: Being one base from a much bigger clone, this may be a read error. The chain employs TRBV29-1 and TRBJ2-7, with D hard to call. Trimming removed 3 bases from V and 9 bases from J, with 18 bases in between. CDR1 and CDR2 from the germline V gene are SQVTM and ANQGSEA. The CDR3 contains 13 residues. CDR3 bases: TGCAGCGTTGATGGGCAGGCCCCCCGCGGGCAGTACTTC. Protein: CSVDGQAPRGQYF.

Comment on this clonotype: A single base separates this from a much larger clone, so it may be a read error. The CDR3, as DNA: TGTGCCAGCAGCTTAGTCTGGTGGGGGGCCAAAAACATTCAGTACTTC. Translated, it gives CASSLVWWGAKNIQYF. The rearrangement links TRBV11-2 to TRBJ2-4, with D perhaps being TRBD1 or TRBD2 (5 bases each). The germline CDR1 and CDR2 sequences are SGHAT and FQNNGV. This CDR3 spans 16 amino acids. Deletions cut 1 base from V and 1 base from J, with 11 bases between.

J is TRBJ1-6 and V is TRBV28; no definite D call. CDR1 and CDR2 (germline): MDHEN, SYDVKM. The CDR3 sequence is 15 residues long. Trimming left V 4 bases short and J 2 bases short, with 9 bases between. The CDR3 DNA follows: TGTGCCAGCAGTTCCGCCACCACCTATAATTCACCCCTCCACTTT. This encodes CASSSATTYNSPLHF.

This clonotype was detected once. J is TRBJ1-1 and V is TRBV9; D might be TRBD1 (5 bases). Trimming took off 1 base at V and 1 base at J, with 5 bases between the two ends. This CDR3 region has 13 residues. Germline lookup yields CDR1 SGDLS and CDR2 YYNGEE. This CDR3 reads CASSVTGNTEAFF. As DNA, the CDR3 is TGTGCCAGCAGCGTAACAGGGAACACTGAAGCTTTCTTT. The full variable domain, rest sourced from reference TRBV9 and TRBJ1-1, is DSGVTQTPKHLITATGQRVTLRCSPRSGDLSVYWYQQSLDQGLQFLIQYYNGEERAKGNILERFSAQQFPDLHSELNLSSLELGDSALYFCASSVTGNTEAFFGQGTRLTVV.

About this clonotype: The junction differs from germline at one of its ends, possibly a read error. The rearrangement joins TRBV5-4 to TRBJ1-1, with D perhaps TRBD1 (6 bases). Germline CDR1 reads SGHNT; CDR2 reads YYREEE (reference sequence). CDR3 length: 13 residues. Here the CDR3 DNA reads TGTGCCAGCAGCACCAGGGGACCCACTGAAACTTTCTTT. It is translated as CASSTRGPTETFF.

Regarding this clonotype: At one end, the junction sequence differs from germline, possibly due to a read error. The V gene is TRBV6-5, the J gene TRBJ1-1, with D unclear. CDR1 MNHEY and CDR2 SVGAGI come from the germline V gene. CDR3 size: 12 residues. The CDR3 DNA is TGTGCCGGCAGTTACTCGAGGACTGAAGCTTTCTTT. Residues: CAGSYSRTEAFF.